Below are 18 T cell receptor beta chains sequenced from a single sample in a study of patients and donors after allogeneic stem cell transplantation. TCRdb reanalysed the RT-PCR reads using MiXCR and keeps one entry per CDR3 protein. The repertoire includes 87,000 or so distinct CDR3 sequences, roughly 4.9% of them detected once, and around 2.6% sits in the top ten. The source material was blood, either unsorted or a sorted T cell fraction (not recorded which). The source of these receptors is a human donor who was either an allogeneic HSCT recipient or a stem cell or donor lymphocyte infusion donor (not recorded which). It is not recorded whose cells these are; they may come from a transplant donor.

This clonotype was detected ten times or more. The V gene is TRBV30, the J gene TRBJ1-5; D might be TRBD1 (6 bases). The V gene lost 5 bases and the J gene lost 5 bases, with 13 bases spanning the gap. CDR1 is GTSNPN, CDR2 SVGIG, per germline (reference sequence). This CDR3 region has 13 residues. CDR3 in DNA: TGTGCCTGGGACACAGGGCTCGATCAGCCCCAGCATTTT. Translation gives CAWDTGLDQPQHF.

This clonotype has more than one count but fewer than ten. V gene TRBV5-6 combines with J gene TRBJ2-7, with D perhaps matching TRBD1 or TRBD2 (5 bases each). V was clipped by 4 bases and J by 7 bases, with 15 bases between them. CDR1 is SGHDT, CDR2 YYEEEE, per germline. This CDR3 spans 13 amino acids. CDR3 region: CASSGTGPMEQYF. The CDR3 region has the DNA TGTGCCAGCAGCGGGACCGGGCCTATGGAGCAGTACTTC.

The table lists this clonotype with a few counts. The J gene is TRBJ1-1, the V gene TRBV2, with D possibly being TRBD1 (5 bases). Trimming left V 2 bases short and J 4 bases short, with 17 bases between. The CDR3 is made up of 16 amino acids. Germline CDR1 is SNHLY and CDR2 is FYNNEI. CDR3 sequence reads: CASSERRTGGGTEAFF. Written as DNA, the CDR3 is TGTGCCAGCAGTGAAAGGCGCACAGGAGGTGGCACTGAAGCTTTCTTT.

This clonotype occurred many times. V is TRBV6-5 and J is TRBJ2-7; D is uncertain. Germline lookup yields CDR1 MNHEY and CDR2 SVGAGI. V was cut by 6 bases and J by 7 bases, with 13 bases left in between. This CDR3 has 12 amino acids. CDR3 in amino acids: CASRGPVGEQYF. Written as DNA, the CDR3 is TGTGCCAGCAGGGGTCCGGTAGGAGAGCAGTACTTC.

Ten or more counts support this clonotype. V is TRBV5-1 and J is TRBJ2-1; D unresolved. The CDR3 consists of 15 residues. Germline V gives CDR1 SGHRS, CDR2 YFSETQ. The V and J ends lost 4 bases and 2 bases respectively, with 13 bases between them. CDR3 DNA sequence: TGCGCCAGCAGCGCGGCTTACGGTGCCTACAATGAGCAGTTCTTC. Residues: CASSAAYGAYNEQFF.

This clonotype was seen at least ten times. The rearrangement links TRBV7-2 to TRBJ1-6, with 7 bases fitting TRBD1. The CDR3 is 16 amino acids. Germline-derived CDR1 and CDR2 are SGHTA and FQGNSA. With 4 bases clipped from V and 4 bases from J, the junction kept 7 bases outside the gene matches. The CDR3 loop is CASSSSTGRYNSPLHF. The CDR3 DNA reads as TGTGCCAGCAGCTCCTCGACAGGGAGGTATAATTCACCCCTCCACTTT.

This chain uses TRBV20-1 with TRBJ2-5; TRBD1 matches at 9 bases. CDR1 and CDR2 (germline): DFQATT, SNEGSKA (reference sequence). CDR3 size: 13 residues. V gave up 5 bases and J gave up 5 bases; unmatched junction bases: 6. In DNA, the CDR3 is TGCAGTGCTTACAGGGGGCGGGTGGAGACCCAGTACTTC. Its protein product is CSAYRGRVETQYF.

This clonotype was seen many times. The chain is built from TRBV18 and TRBJ2-7; tentatively, D is TRBD1 (6 bases). The CDR3 is 13 amino acids. V was pared by 6 bases and J by 2 bases, with 11 bases between. Germline values: CDR1 KGHSH, CDR2 LQKENI. The CDR3 here is CASSRTAAYEQYF. In nucleotides, the CDR3 is TGTGCCAGCTCGCGGACAGCTGCCTACGAGCAGTACTTC. Using reference TRBV18 and TRBJ2-7 for the parts outside the CDR3, the full variable domain is NAGVMQNPRHLVRRRGQEARLRCSPMKGHSHVYWYRQLPEEGLKFMVYLQKENIIDESGMPKERFSAEFPKEGPSILRIQQVVRGDSAAYFCASSRTAAYEQYFGPGTRLTVT.

The gene calls are TRBV9 and TRBJ2-7; D remains ambiguous. This CDR3 spans 12 amino acids. Germline CDR1 reads SGDLS; CDR2 reads YYNGEE. Trimming removed 0 bases from V and 7 bases from J, with 8 bases in between. The CDR3 sequence is CASSVGGGEQYF. The CDR3 nucleotides are TGTGCCAGCAGCGTAGGTGGTGGGGAGCAGTACTTC.

The count of this clonotype is one. Given a much more abundant clone one base away, this may be a read error. V usage is TRBV3-1 and J usage is TRBJ1-1; TRBD1 might be the D (6 bases). Germline V gene sequence: CDR1 LGHDT, CDR2 YNNKEL (reference sequence). The length of the CDR3 is 17 residues. CDR3 nucleotide sequence: TGTGCCAGCAGCCAAGTGGCTTGGGGGCAGGCGTACACTAAAGCTTTCTTT. This encodes CASSQVAWGQAYTKAFF. The whole variable domain, filled in from reference TRBV3-1 and TRBJ1-1, reads DTAVSQTPKYLVTQMGNDKSIKCEQNLGHDTMYWYKQDSKKFLKIMFSYNNKELIINETVPNRFSPKSPDKAHLNLHINSLELGDSAVYFCASSQVAWGQAYTKAFFGQGTRLTVV.

This clonotype was seen ten or more times. One junction end does not reproduce the germline sequence, and a read error may be involved. This chain links TRBV7-7 with TRBJ2-3, with 8 nucleotides matching TRBD1. The CDR3 consists of 14 residues. Germline-derived CDR1 and CDR2 are SSHAT and FNYEAQ (reference sequence). The CDR3 DNA is TGTGCTAGCAGCTCAGACAGGGGTGGTGGTACGCAGTATTTT. This translates into CASSSDRGGGTQYF.

This clonotype has ten or more counts. The V gene is TRBV28, the J gene TRBJ2-2, with D tentatively TRBD1 (6 bases). CDR1 MDHEN and CDR2 SYDVKM come from the germline V gene. V gave up 7 bases and J gave up 2 bases, with 11 bases separating them. The length of the CDR3 is 14 residues. The CDR3 sequence: CASTPGDNTGELFF. CDR3 in DNA: TGTGCCAGCACCCCAGGGGACAACACCGGGGAGCTGTTTTTT.

This clonotype has ten or more counts. The chain recombines TRBV7-6 with TRBJ2-5, with D maybe TRBD2 (5 bases). The V end was cut by 2 bases, the J end by 4 bases, with 11 bases between. Germline CDR1 SGHVS, CDR2 FNYEAQ. The CDR3 runs to 14 residues. The CDR3 DNA reads as TGTGCCAGCAGCTTAAAGGCTGCGGGAGAGACCCAGTACTTC. Its translation is CASSLKAAGETQYF.

In the case of this clonotype: A read error may produce the germline difference seen at one junction end. CDR3 sequence: CASRPSGGSLGF. CDR3 sequence (DNA): TGTGCAAGTAGGCCCAGCGGGGGATCCCTCGGCTTC. V usage is TRBV27 and J usage is TRBJ2-7, with TRBD2 identical over 8 bases. Germline V gene lookup returns CDR1 MNHEY and CDR2 SMNVEV (reference sequence). CDR3 size: 12 residues.

This clonotype was recorded many times. The genes are TRBV14 and TRBJ2-1; D gene ambiguous. This CDR3 has 17 residues. The V and J ends lost 4 bases and 5 bases respectively, with 21 bases between them. Germline CDR1 and CDR2: SGHDN and FVKESK. This CDR3 reads CASSPLPAGPMDNEQFF. Written as DNA, the CDR3 is TGTGCCAGCAGCCCGCTCCCGGCAGGCCCCATGGACAATGAGCAGTTCTTC.

This clonotype was observed many times. The rearrangement links TRBV24-1 to TRBJ2-1; 9 positions agree with TRBD1. The V and J ends lost 10 bases and 7 bases, in that order; junction bases with no gene match: 19. Germline V CDR1 and CDR2: KGHDR, SFDVKD. The CDR3 covers 17 residues. The CDR3 reads CATKLNQRDREKNEQFF. The CDR3 DNA is TGTGCCACTAAACTGAACCAACGGGACAGGGAAAAGAATGAGCAGTTCTTC.

This chain connects TRBV10-3 to TRBJ1-2; the match to TRBD1 covers 9 bases. The ends lost 4 bases at V and 4 bases at J; junction bases unmatched: 7. This CDR3 has 15 amino acids. Germline V gene sequence: CDR1 ENHRY, CDR2 SYGVKD. CDR3 in DNA: TGTGCCATCAGTGCTGGACCGGGACAGGGCTATGGCTACACCTTC. This codes for CAISAGPGQGYGYTF.

This clonotype was recorded many times. CDR3 region: CASSYGTSSYNEQFF. CDR3 sequence (DNA): TGTGCCAGCAGTTACGGGACTAGCTCCTACAATGAGCAGTTCTTC. The rearrangement joins TRBV6-2 or TRBV6-3 to TRBJ2-1; 8 positions agree with TRBD2. The V and J ends lost 2 bases and 0 bases, in that order; junction bases with no gene match: 0. Germline CDR1 is MNHEY and CDR2 is SVGEGT. This CDR3 contains 15 residues.